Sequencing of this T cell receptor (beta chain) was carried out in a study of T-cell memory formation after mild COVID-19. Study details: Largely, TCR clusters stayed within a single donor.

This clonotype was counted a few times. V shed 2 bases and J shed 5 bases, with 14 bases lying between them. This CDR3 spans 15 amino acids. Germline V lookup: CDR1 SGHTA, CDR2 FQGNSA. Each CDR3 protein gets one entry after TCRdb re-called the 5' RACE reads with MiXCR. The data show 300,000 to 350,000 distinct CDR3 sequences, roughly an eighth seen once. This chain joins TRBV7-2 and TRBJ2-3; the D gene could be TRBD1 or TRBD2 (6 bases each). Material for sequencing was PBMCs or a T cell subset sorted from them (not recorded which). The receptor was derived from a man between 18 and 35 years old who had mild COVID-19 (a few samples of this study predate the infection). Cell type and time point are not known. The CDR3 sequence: CASSLRMGGLDTQYF. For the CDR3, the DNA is TGTGCCAGCAGCTTAAGAATGGGGGGCTTAGATACGCAGTATTTT. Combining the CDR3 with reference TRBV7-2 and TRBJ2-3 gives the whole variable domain GAGVSQSPSNKVTEKGKDVELRCDPISGHTALYWYRQSLGQGLEFLIYFQGNSAPDKSGLPSDRFSAERTGGSVSTLTIQRTQQEDSAVYLCASSLRMGGLDTQYFGPGTRLTVL.